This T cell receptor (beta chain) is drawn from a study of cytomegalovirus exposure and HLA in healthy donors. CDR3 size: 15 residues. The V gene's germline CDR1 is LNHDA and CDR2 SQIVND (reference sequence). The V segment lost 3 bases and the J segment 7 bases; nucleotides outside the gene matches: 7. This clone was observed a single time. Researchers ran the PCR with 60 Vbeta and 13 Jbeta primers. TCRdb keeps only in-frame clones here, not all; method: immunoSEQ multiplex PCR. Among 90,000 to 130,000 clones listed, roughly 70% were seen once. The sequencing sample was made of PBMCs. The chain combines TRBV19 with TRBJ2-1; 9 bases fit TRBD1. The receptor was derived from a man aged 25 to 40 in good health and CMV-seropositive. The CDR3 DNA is TGTGCCAGTAGTATGGGGGACAGGGTATTAAATGAGCAGTTCTTC. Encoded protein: CASSMGDRVLNEQFF.